Shown below are 22 T cell receptor beta chains from a single sample sequenced in a study of blood T cell repertoires in COVID-19. Generated by immunoSEQ multiplex PCR, the TCRdb table keeps only in-frame clones and is missing some. The sample lists about 350,000 clones, roughly 87% seen once, with about 2.7% in the top ten. Material: PBMCs or T cells enriched from blood (not recorded which). The receptors stem from a woman aged 30 to 39 who had recovered from COVID-19.

The table lists this clone with a count of one. The chain has TRBV7-3 and TRBJ1-2, with 10 bases matching TRBD1. This CDR3 spans 14 amino acids. The junction had 7 bases not matched to a gene; V was cut back by 5 bases and J by 7 bases. In germline, CDR1 is SGHTA, CDR2 FQGTGA. CDR3 residues: CASSLMGQGSGYTF. The CDR3 nucleotides read TGTGCCAGCAGCCTCATGGGACAGGGGTCTGGCTACACCTTC.

Concerning this clone itself: An end of the junction differs from the germline gene, which may be a read error. This CDR3 is also generated by other DNA sequences in the sample. This chain connects TRBV28 to TRBJ1-4; D is perhaps TRBD1 (5 bases). This CDR3 region has 14 residues. Looked up from germline, CDR1 is MDHEN and CDR2 is SYDVKM. CDR3 nucleotides: TGTGCTAGCAGACGCGACTTAGGGGTTGAAAAACTGTTTTTT. This encodes CASRRDLGVEKLFF.

This clone occurred once. The gene calls are TRBV5-1 and TRBJ1-1, with D possibly TRBD1 on 6 matching bases. The CDR3 is 15 amino acids. The V gene lost 3 bases and the J gene lost 0 bases, with 12 bases spanning the gap. Germline assignment: CDR1 SGHRS and CDR2 YFSETQ. CDR3 sequence (DNA): TGCGCCAGCAGCTCTGACAGGCCTCTGAACACTGAAGCTTTCTTT. Translating it yields CASSSDRPLNTEAFF.

V is TRBV15 and J is TRBJ2-7; D might be TRBD1 (5 bases). Deletions cut 0 bases from V and 5 bases from J, with 26 bases between. Looked up from germline, CDR1 is LNHNV and CDR2 is YYDKDF (reference sequence). The CDR3 totals 19 residues. The CDR3 nucleotides read TGTGCCACCAGCAGAGAGGAAGTAGGTTACGGACCAGGGCCCCACGAGCAGTACTTC. As protein: CATSREEVGYGPGPHEQYF.

In DNA, the CDR3 is TGTGCCAGCAGGCCCGGGGGGAGTGAGACCCAGTACTTC. It translates to CASRPGGSETQYF. The chain is built from TRBV7-9 and TRBJ2-5; 7 nucleotides match TRBD2. Losses at the gene ends were 6 bases for V and 5 bases for J; bases not matched to a gene: 6. The CDR3 runs to 13 residues. CDR1 and CDR2 from the germline V gene are SEHNR and FQNEAQ (reference sequence). Full variable domain (outside the CDR3, taken from reference TRBV7-9 and TRBJ2-5): DTGVSQNPRHKITKRGQNVTFRCDPISEHNRLYWYRQTLGQGPEFLTYFQNEAQLEKSRLLSDRFSAERPKGSFSTLEIQRTEQGDSAMYLCASRPGGSETQYFGPGTRLLVL.

The chain links TRBV28 to TRBJ2-7; 8 nucleotides match TRBD1. The J segment lost 1 base and the V segment lost 5 bases, leaving 4 bases of the junction unmatched. This CDR3 is built from 14 residues. CDR1 and CDR2 from the germline V gene are MDHEN and SYDVKM. CDR3 sequence (DNA): TGTGCCAGCAGTAGGACAGGGCTTTCCTACGAGCAGTACTTC. Encoded protein: CASSRTGLSYEQYF.

The chain joins TRBV27 to TRBJ2-3, with D maybe TRBD2 (5 bases). The CDR3 totals 13 residues. V was pared by 3 bases and J by 4 bases, with 8 bases between. Per the germline V gene, CDR1 is MNHEY and CDR2 is SMNVEV (reference sequence). This CDR3 reads CASSLLGADTQYF. The CDR3 nucleotides are TGTGCCAGCAGTTTGCTCGGGGCAGATACGCAGTATTTT.

The chain has TRBV18 and TRBJ1-1, with D possibly matching TRBD1 (6 bases). Deletions cut 2 bases from V and 8 bases from J, with 9 bases between. Germline V gives CDR1 KGHSH, CDR2 LQKENI. The CDR3 runs to 12 residues. CDR3 coding DNA: TGTGCCAGCTCACCAGAGGGACAAGAAGCTTTCTTT. Its protein product is CASSPEGQEAFF. Based on the CDR3 plus reference TRBV18 and TRBJ1-1, the full variable domain is NAGVMQNPRHLVRRRGQEARLRCSPMKGHSHVYWYRQLPEEGLKFMVYLQKENIIDESGMPKERFSAEFPKEGPSILRIQQVVRGDSAAYFCASSPEGQEAFFGQGTRLTVV.

This rearrangement joins TRBV14 to TRBJ2-1, with a tentative D call TRBD1 (5 bases). From germline, CDR1 is SGHDN and CDR2 FVKESK. The V end was cut by 4 bases, the J end by 4 bases, with 5 bases between. CDR3 length: 12 amino acids. The CDR3 here is CASSRQYNEQFF. The CDR3 nucleotides read TGTGCCAGCAGCCGACAGTACAATGAGCAGTTCTTC.

CDR3 DNA: TGTGCCAGCAGCCCCGGGACTAGCGGGTACTCCTACAATGAGCAGTTCTTC. Amino acids: CASSPGTSGYSYNEQFF. The V and J genes are TRBV13 and TRBJ2-1, with 12 bases fitting TRBD2. V was clipped by 5 bases and J by 0 bases; unmatched bases: 5. Germline CDR1 is PRHDT and CDR2 is FYEKMQ (reference sequence). The CDR3 is made up of 17 amino acids.

The genes are TRBV5-1 and TRBJ2-7, with TRBD1 matching 10 bases. CDR1 is SGHRS and CDR2 is YFSETQ in the germline V gene. The CDR3 loop spans 17 amino acids. V lost 1 base and J lost 2; bases outside the gene matches: 9. CDR3 nucleotides: TGCGCCAGCAGCTTGTCTACCAGGGACAGGGGAACCTACGAGCAGTACTTC. Its protein is CASSLSTRDRGTYEQYF.

The J gene is TRBJ1-1, the V gene TRBV11-2; possibly TRBD1 for D (5 bases). V lost 1 base and J 0 bases, leaving 12 bases between the germline ends. CDR1 is SGHAT, CDR2 FQNNGV, per germline. This CDR3 is 16 amino acids long. In DNA form, the CDR3 reads TGTGCCAGCAGCTTAGTTAATGACAGATTGAACACTGAAGCTTTCTTT. It yields the protein CASSLVNDRLNTEAFF.

The genes are TRBV28 and TRBJ2-7, with 9 bases matching TRBD2. The V gene's germline CDR1 is MDHEN and CDR2 SYDVKM. V lost 3 bases, J lost 3 bases, and 6 bases stayed unmatched. This CDR3 comprises 15 residues. Here the CDR3 DNA reads TGTGCCAGCAGTTTGGCGGGAGGGTCCCTCTACGAGCAGTACTTC. This translates into CASSLAGGSLYEQYF.

This clone was picked up one time. This rearrangement joins TRBV18 to TRBJ2-7; 14 bases match TRBD2. Germline assignment: CDR1 KGHSH and CDR2 LQKENI. The CDR3 is 16 residues long. Unmatched junction bases numbered 8, after V lost 4 bases and J lost 6 bases. CDR3 sequence: CASSHRLAGGPVEQYF. CDR3 DNA: TGTGCCAGCTCACACCGACTAGCGGGAGGGCCTGTCGAGCAGTACTTC.

The rearrangement uses TRBV10-2 and TRBJ1-2, with 10 nucleotides matching TRBD1. CDR3 size: 15 residues. Trimming cost V 8 bases and J 5 bases; bases outside gene matches: 11. Germline V lookup: CDR1 WSHSY, CDR2 SAAADI. CDR3 in amino acids: CASASGQGGSYGYTF. The CDR3 DNA sequence: TGCGCCAGCGCTTCCGGACAGGGGGGTTCTTATGGCTACACCTTC.

V gene TRBV7-9 combines with J gene TRBJ1-6; no definite D call. The germline V gene has CDR1 SEHNR and CDR2 FQNEAQ (reference sequence). With 1 base removed from V and 0 bases from J, the gap between germline ends came to 13 bases. The CDR3 spans 18 residues. The DNA of the CDR3 is TGTGCCAGCAGCTTAGTGTGGGGAGGAAGCTCCTATAATTCACCCCTCCACTTT. Translated, it gives CASSLVWGGSSYNSPLHF.

The rearrangement uses TRBV6-5 and TRBJ2-7, with D perhaps matching TRBD1 (5 bases). Germline V CDR1 and CDR2: MNHEY, SVGAGI. The V gene lost 4 bases and the J gene lost 3 bases, with 10 bases spanning the gap. This CDR3 is 13 amino acids long. CDR3 in amino acids: CASSLGRDYEQYF. The CDR3 DNA is TGTGCCAGCAGTTTGGGCAGGGACTACGAGCAGTACTTC.

V is TRBV3-1 (or the pseudogene TRBV3-2) and J is TRBJ1-6; weak D call: TRBD1 (5 bases). The V gene's germline CDR1 is LGHDT and CDR2 YNNKEL (reference sequence). CDR3 length: 15 amino acids. Trimming took off 0 bases at V and 9 bases at J, with 12 bases between the two ends. The CDR3 region has the DNA TGTGCCAGCAGCCAAGAGTACACCGGGGGTTCACCCCTCCACTTT. As protein: CASSQEYTGGSPLHF.

The chain is built from TRBV7-8 and TRBJ1-2; 8 bases align to TRBD1. The CDR3 extends over 15 amino acids. From germline, CDR1 is SGHVS and CDR2 FQNEAQ. J lost 2 bases, V lost 3 bases, and 5 bases had no gene match. The CDR3 bases are TGTGCCAGCAGCTTTTCGGGACAGGTGAACTATGGCTACACCTTC. Translated, it gives CASSFSGQVNYGYTF.

The V gene is TRBV7-6, the J gene TRBJ2-7; 7 bases line up with TRBD2. Germline values: CDR1 SGHVS, CDR2 FNYEAQ. This CDR3 has 13 residues. Trimming took 5 bases from V and 8 from J; bases not matched to a gene: 9. CDR3 in amino acids: CASSPGGMSQQYF. The CDR3, as DNA: TGTGCCAGCAGCCCCGGGGGGATGTCCCAGCAGTACTTC.

The rearrangement uses TRBV5-1 and TRBJ1-2; TRBD1 agrees at 8 bases. The CDR3 length is 17 residues. Germline CDR1 SGHRS, CDR2 YFSETQ. V trimming: 4 bases; J trimming: 3 bases; junction bases outside the gene matches: 14. CDR3 sequence reads: CASSQPSPRGLDYGYTF. The CDR3 DNA reads as TGCGCCAGCAGCCAACCTTCACCCAGGGGGCTGGACTATGGCTACACCTTC.

The chain links TRBV2 to TRBJ1-2, with D maybe TRBD1 (6 bases). The CDR3 is made up of 13 amino acids. Between the trimmed V and J ends, which lost 6 bases and 2 bases, there was a span of 10 bases. Germline V gives CDR1 SNHLY, CDR2 FYNNEI. CDR3 sequence (DNA): TGTGCCAGCAGCTATACAGGGAACTATGGCTACACCTTC. The encoded protein is CASSYTGNYGYTF.